The rows below give T cell receptor beta chains drawn from one sample of a study of blood T cell repertoires in COVID-19. The protocol was immunoSEQ multiplex PCR, while the TCRdb copy is restricted to in-frame clones and leaves out a portion. The data contain under 200,000 clones, roughly 87% of them seen just once; the ten biggest clones take up 6% to 7%. Sequencing used peripheral blood. The receptors stem from a woman aged 40 to 49 with acute or convalescent COVID-19. Both conserved end residues are part of each CDR3.

len	v_gene	j_gene	CDR3aa
15	TRBV19	TRBJ2-1	CASSMIAGDYNEQFF
14	TRBV28	TRBJ1-5	CASSLAGWGQPQHF
15	TRBV9	TRBJ1-1	CASSVGGTISTEAFF
15	TRBV24-1	TRBJ1-2	CATSDFEDPLSGYTF
13	TRBV7-2	TRBJ1-2	CASTPGPGGGYTF
13	TRBV29-1	TRBJ2-3	CSVSISSTDTQYF
16	TRBV2	TRBJ1-5	CASTLGAGDSNQPQHF
11	TRBV20-1	TRBJ2-5	CSASSQETQYF
15	TRBV19	TRBJ1-3	CASRNLDRTGNTIYF
15	TRBV5-6	TRBJ1-5	CASSLGTGNDQPQHF
18	TRBV18	TRBJ1-2	CASSPPGGKQASPNGYTF
17	TRBV28	TRBJ1-2	CASSSDGGGGGRGGYTF
14	TRBV7-2	TRBJ1-4	CASRPGVTNEKLFF